This TCR beta chain derives from a study of T cells in Graves' hyperthyroidism and ophthalmopathy. Study information: Staff took peripheral blood when the initial diagnosis was made, before any treatment began.

This clonotype has a handful of counts. Amplification yielded TCR beta CDR3 regions, with RNA transcripts as the source. The primer set for the first-round RT-PCR of the TCR CDR3 was HTBI. TCRdb re-called the multiplex PCR reads with MiXCR, one entry per CDR3 protein. Of about 200,000 distinct CDR3 sequences in the sample, around 17% were seen once. This CDR3 contains 14 residues. Germline V gives CDR1 MNHNS, CDR2 SASEGT. J was trimmed by 7 bases and V by 5 bases; bases with no gene match: 7. The TCR comes from a man aged 35-49 years with Graves' hyperthyroidism. Sequenced material: blood. The genes are TRBV6-1 and TRBJ2-4; 8 positions match TRBD1. The CDR3: CASSSGGPRNIQYF. CDR3 DNA sequence: TGTGCCAGCAGTTCAGGGGGCCCTCGGAACATTCAGTACTTC.